The rows below give T cell receptor beta chains drawn from one sample of a study of T cells in localized non-small cell lung cancer. TCRdb's copy holds only in-frame clones and misses some; the assay was immunoSEQ multiplex PCR. This sample has 55,000 to 65,000 clones, with approximately 89% found just once. The sample here was peripheral blood, taken before any cancer treatment. These receptors came from a man aged 40 to 69 with stage I lung adenocarcinoma. The CDR3 runs from the conserved cysteine through the conserved F or W. Fields, in order: CDR3 length, clone size, D gene, J gene, V gene, CDR3 DNA, CDR3 protein. D genes are given only for firm matches. Clone size is stated in some rows and not others, as once, few, many or a class when expanded.

16 . . TRBJ1-2 TRBV19 TGTGCCAGTAGTACGACCCGGGAGGGGACGAGAGAAGGCTACACCTTC CASSTTREGTREGYTF
13 . . TRBJ2-3 TRBV6-4 TGTGCCAGCAGTGACAGGGGCACAGATACGCAGTATTTT CASSDRGTDTQYF
14 . . TRBJ2-7 TRBV28 TGTGCCAGCAGTTCACAGGGAAACTTCTACGAGCAGTACTTC CASSSQGNFYEQYF
14 . . TRBJ2-7 TRBV4-2 TGTGCCAGCAGCCCGGGACAATACCCCTACGAGCAGTACTTC CASSPGQYPYEQYF
12 . . TRBJ2-1 TRBV9 TGTGCCAGCAGCGTCAGGGACAATGAGCAGTTCTTC CASSVRDNEQFF
15 . . TRBJ2-3 TRBV6-1 TGTGCCAGCAGTGACCCAGGATTTAGCACAGATACGCAGTATTTT CASSDPGFSTDTQYF
16 . . TRBJ1-2 TRBV28 TGTGCCAGCAGTTTACGGGCCCTAAGGGGGAGGCATGGCTACACCTTC CASSLRALRGRHGYTF
16 . . TRBJ1-1 TRBV6-5 TGTGCCAGCAGTTACTTACCGGGACAAGGGGGAACTGAAGCTTTCTTT CASSYLPGQGGTEAFF
13 . . TRBJ2-5 TRBV6-6 TGTGCCAGCAGTTACCCCGGGTTGGAGACCCAGTACTTC CASSYPGLETQYF
17 . TRBD2 TRBJ2-4 TRBV7-8 TGTGCCAGCAGCCTGGGACTAGCGGATCTAGCCAAAAACATTCAGTACTTC CASSLGLADLAKNIQYF
11 . . TRBJ2-1 TRBV19 TGTGCCAGTAGTATCCGTGGCGAGCAGTTCTTC CASSIRGEQFF
16 . TRBD2 TRBJ2-2 TRBV19 TGTGCCAGTAGCCAATCTAGCGGGAGCGTCACCGGGGAGCTGTTTTTT CASSQSSGSVTGELFF
15 . . TRBJ2-3 TRBV29-1 TGCAGCGTTGGAGCCAGAGAAGAGGGCACAGATACGCAGTATTTT CSVGAREEGTDTQYF
15 . . TRBJ2-5 TRBV5-1 TGCGCCAGCAACCTAGGGCAGTCTGATCAAGAGACCCAGTACTTC CASNLGQSDQETQYF
17 . TRBD2 TRBJ2-1 TRBV7-9 TGTGCCAGCAGCTTATCACGGGTAACTAGCGGCAACAATGAGCAGTTCTTC CASSLSRVTSGNNEQFF
15 . TRBD2 TRBJ2-3 TRBV30 TGTGCCTGGACGTATAGCGGGACAAGGGGGGATACGCAGTATTTT CAWTYSGTRGDTQYF
12 . . TRBJ2-7 TRBV7-9 TGTGCCAGCAGCCCTTCGGGGCCCGAGCAGTACTTC CASSPSGPEQYF
15 . . TRBJ2-4 TRBV9 TGTGCCAGCAGCGCAACAGGGTCGAGGGGAAACATTCAGTACTTC CASSATGSRGNIQYF
14 . TRBD1 TRBJ2-7 TRBV13 TGTGCCAGCAGCGGAGGGACAGGGAAATACGAGCAGTACTTC CASSGGTGKYEQYF
14 . . TRBJ2-5 TRBV7-2 TGTGCCAGCAGCTTAGGAGGGCTGTCAGAGACCCAGTACTTC CASSLGGLSETQYF
17 . TRBD2 TRBJ2-3 TRBV9 TGTGCCAGCAGCGTAGGGACTAGCGGGACTTTCACAGATACGCAGTATTTT CASSVGTSGTFTDTQYF
14 . . TRBJ1-5 TRBV7-2 TGTGCCAGCAACCTCCTAGGGCCGGGGCAGCCCCAGCATTTT CASNLLGPGQPQHF
15 . TRBD2 TRBJ2-1 TRBV7-9 TGTGCCAGCAGCGCAAGCGGGGACTCCTACAATGAGCAGTTCTTC CASSASGDSYNEQFF
14 . TRBD1 TRBJ2-7 TRBV28 TGTGCCAGCAGTTTGTGGGACAGCTCCTACGAGCAGTACTTC CASSLWDSSYEQYF
13 . . TRBJ2-1 TRBV30 TGTGCCTGGTACCGGGACACCTACAATGAGCAGTTCTTC CAWYRDTYNEQFF
13 . . TRBJ1-1 TRBV6-6 TGTGCCAGCACGAATCTGGGACGCACTGAAGCTTTCTTT CASTNLGRTEAFF
15 . TRBD1 TRBJ2-7 TRBV10-3 TGTGCCATCAGTGAGGAGGGACAGGGTCGGAACGAGCAGTACTTC CAISEEGQGRNEQYF
13 . . TRBJ2-3 TRBV30 TGTGCCTGGGATCGGACAGGCACAGATACGCAGTATTTT CAWDRTGTDTQYF
18 few . TRBJ2-1 TRBV18 TGTGCCAGCTCGCCTAATAAGCTCAGGAGCAGCTCCTACAATGAGCAGTTCTTC CASSPNKLRSSSYNEQFF
13 . . TRBJ1-2 TRBV11-3 TGTGCCAGCAGCTCGCGGGTGGACTATGGCTACACCTTC CASSSRVDYGYTF
14 . . TRBJ2-3 TRBV10-3 TGTGCCATCAGTGAGTCGACAGTTTCGGATACGCAGTATTTT CAISESTVSDTQYF
14 . . TRBJ2-2 TRBV28 TGTGCCAGCGGGTCCGGGGTGGGGACCGGGGAGCTGTTTTTT CASGSGVGTGELFF
14 . TRBD1 TRBJ1-1 TRBV6-6 TGTGCCAGCAGTTACAAGCCAGGGGGCACTGAAGCTTTCTTT CASSYKPGGTEAFF
15 . . TRBJ1-5 TRBV19 TGTGCCAGTTCCCCAATACAGGGATACAATCAGCCCCAGCATTTT CASSPIQGYNQPQHF
14 . TRBD2 TRBJ2-1 TRBV6-5 TGTGCCAGCTCTCGGGCTAGCGGATACAATGAGCAGTTCTTC CASSRASGYNEQFF
13 . . TRBJ1-3 TRBV4-2 TGTGCCAGCAGTTCGAACTCTGGAAACACCATATATTTT CASSSNSGNTIYF
14 . TRBD1 TRBJ1-1 TRBV5-1 TGCGCCAGCAGCAAACAGGGGTTGAACACTGAAGCTTTCTTT CASSKQGLNTEAFF
14 once . TRBJ2-5 TRBV19 TGTGCCAGTAGTATCCGGTTCGGGGAAGAGACCCAGTACTTC CASSIRFGEETQYF
16 once . TRBJ1-3 TRBV11-2 TGTGCCAGCAGCTTTACAGGCACTATCTCTGGAAACACCATATATTTT CASSFTGTISGNTIYF
17 . . TRBJ2-3 TRBV5-1 TGCGCCAGCAGCTTGGGACTTTCGGGACTCCCAACGGATACGCAGTATTTT CASSLGLSGLPTDTQYF
16 few . TRBJ2-1 TRBV15 TGTGCCACCAGCAGAGGGCTCCCAAGCTCCTACAATGAGCAGTTCTTC CATSRGLPSSYNEQFF
14 . TRBD2 TRBJ2-1 TRBV30 TGTGCCTGGAGTCAACTAGCGGGAGGCAATGAGCAGTTCTTC CAWSQLAGGNEQFF
15 . TRBD2 TRBJ2-1 TRBV6-1 TGTGCCAGCAGTGAACTAGCGGATGACTACAATGAGCAGTTCTTC CASSELADDYNEQFF
15 . TRBD2 TRBJ2-3 TRBV5-1 TGCGCCAGCAGCTTGCCTAGCGGGCAGACAGATACGCAGTATTTT CASSLPSGQTDTQYF
15 . . TRBJ2-7 TRBV23-1 TGCGCCAGCAGTCAATGCACCCCCATCTCCTACGAGCAGTACTTC CASSQCTPISYEQYF
15 . TRBD2 TRBJ2-2 TRBV9 TGTGCCAGCAGCGTAGGCGGGAGTGGACCCGGGGAGCTGTTTTTT CASSVGGSGPGELFF
19 . TRBD2 TRBJ2-7 TRBV2 TGTGCCACCCTAAACCTACCCGGGACTAGCGGGAAGACGAGCTACGAGCAGTACTTC CATLNLPGTSGKTSYEQYF
16 . . TRBJ1-4 TRBV9 TGTGCCAGCAGCGTAGGGTTGCAGGGCTCTAATGAAAAACTGTTTTTT CASSVGLQGSNEKLFF
11 . TRBD2 TRBJ2-1 TRBV11-2 TGTGCCAGCAGCCTGACTAGCGTAGAGTTCTTC CASSLTSVEFF
14 . . TRBJ2-7 TRBV11-3 TGTGCCAGCAGCTTAGATTTGGGACACCCCGAGCAGTACTTC CASSLDLGHPEQYF
14 . . TRBJ2-5 TRBV7-2 TGTGCCAGCAGCTTAGGGGCAGGGTCAGAGACCCAGTACTTC CASSLGAGSETQYF
15 . TRBD2 TRBJ2-7 TRBV7-7 TGTGCTAGCAGCCCCGGTTTGGGGACTACTGACGAGCAGTACTTC CASSPGLGTTDEQYF
17 many TRBD1 TRBJ1-5 TRBV2 TGTGCCAGCAGTGGAGCGGGACAGCATTATAGCAATCAGCCCCAGCATTTT CASSGAGQHYSNQPQHF
14 . TRBD1 TRBJ1-5 TRBV30 TGTGCCTGGAGTGTTCAGGGGGGCAATCAGCCCCAGCATTTT CAWSVQGGNQPQHF
12 . . TRBJ2-7 TRBV2 TGTGCCAGCAGTGAATGGCGGGACGAGCAGTACTTC CASSEWRDEQYF
17 . . TRBJ2-2 TRBV11-3 TGTGCCAGCAGCGGAACCTCAGGGGTCTGGGGGACCGGGGAGCTGTTTTTT CASSGTSGVWGTGELFF
12 . . TRBJ2-1 TRBV6-6 TGTGCCAGCAGTTCCGGCCGCAATGAGCAGTTCTTC CASSSGRNEQFF